This section outlines one T cell receptor (beta chain) sequence together with its context. Antigen unknown. Together with a sample-barcoded 5' primer, a J-beta primer mix was included in a second PCR lasting 7 to 11 cycles. All samples gave at least 2.5 million CDR3-containing paired-end reads. From the 5' RACE reads, TCRdb called clonotypes with MiXCR, one entry per CDR3 protein. The sample yields hundreds of thousands of distinct CDR3 sequences, around a quarter seen once. This specimen belongs to a study of blood T cells in healthy people across ages. Findings of the study overall: Estimated diversity that came from one million T cells was considered an underestimate. The study found more naive CD4+ cells and higher diversity in long-lived than aged donors.

CDR3 size: 15 residues. V lost 3 bases, J lost 5 bases, and 7 bases stayed unmatched. CDR1 and CDR2 from the germline V gene are ENHRY and SYGVKD. These records were also assigned to another study, of T cells of mothers and their children. As that study records: Per 15 ul, 1.5 ug of RNA was used, with all extracted RNA going into cDNA synthesis.

This clonotype was obtained from a boy between 5 and 17 years old in good health. The chain is built from TRBV10-3 and TRBJ1-2; TRBD1 agrees at 9 bases. The sample consisted of blood. CDR3 nucleotides: TGTGCCATCAGTGACCCAGGGACAGGGAATTATGGCTACACCTTC. As protein: CAISDPGTGNYGYTF.